Here is one T cell receptor (beta chain) with its context. Its antigen is unknown. Base qualities are not at hand, and no much larger clone is one base apart. The data stem from a study of CD8 T cells in ankylosing spondylitis (dated by TCRdb to 2016 to 2017). Study-wide context: To find TCR variants linked to disease, the study profiled T cell receptor beta repertoires in ankylosing spondylitis patients and healthy donors. The full study cohort comprised some 27 ankylosing spondylitis patients and some 100 healthy donors. Peripheral blood was sampled, and synovial fluid was also collected from ankylosing spondylitis patients. The study at large found these results: Some TCR beta motif variants had previously been reported in synovial fluid and blood of reactive arthritis patients, which suggested common disease-initiation mechanisms. The disease-linked clones were reported as significantly enriched in matched synovial fluid samples from ankylosing spondylitis patients. A TCR beta motif of eight highly homologous amino acid variants appeared characteristic of blood from ankylosing spondylitis patients. In peripheral blood, the disease-linked clones were found at relatively low frequencies and had a CD8+ phenotype.

Sequencer: Illumina HiSeq 2500. Quantitative 5'-RACE with molecular barcodes was the method used to prepare the TCR beta libraries. In the authors' own workflow: To identify disease-linked TCR variants, a new computational method was used, one built on a probabilistic model of VDJ rearrangement. TCRdb trimmed the raw reads at Q25, called clones with MiXCR and kept productive beta chains. Identical CDR3 protein sequences are pooled into one entry, listed with their most common genes and DNA. The V and J calls, along with clone size, are taken from TCRdb and not from the paper's own processing. Present in this sample are around 160,000 distinct CDR3 sequences, approximately 10% of which were seen just once. The ten top clones hold approximately 32% of the sample. The germline V gene gives CDR1 as ENHRY and CDR2 as SYGVKD. The CDR3 contains 15 residues, cysteine and phenylalanine counted. The DNA shown is the 45-base CDR3, in frame from base 1. Germline trimming: 10 bases from V, 2 bases from J; junction bases outside gene matches: 11.

This clonotype originated in a male donor with ankylosing spondylitis or in good health (not recorded which). The specimen sequenced was blood, either unsorted or a sorted T cell fraction (not recorded which). The rearranged chain carries TRBV10-3 and TRBJ2-7; TRBD2 lines up with 10 middle nucleotides. CDR3 region: CATGPGTSDAYEQYF. The nucleotide sequence reads TGTGCCACCGGACCCGGGACTAGCGATGCCTACGAGCAGTACTTC.